The clone carrying this T cell receptor beta chain was picked up many times. Amplification of TCR beta CDR3 regions was performed using RNA transcripts as template. Using the HTBI primer set, a first-round RT-PCR was run on the TCR CDR3. TCRdb reprocessed the multiplex PCR reads via MiXCR and lists one record per CDR3 protein. The sample records 700,000 or so distinct CDR3 sequences, about 17% being singletons. This entry is derived from a study of T cells in Graves' hyperthyroidism and ophthalmopathy. Losses at the gene ends were 6 bases for V and 7 bases for J; bases not matched to a gene: 10. The CDR3 covers 14 residues. CDR1 is DFQATT, CDR2 SNEGSKA, per germline (reference sequence).

The sequenced sample consisted of blood. This TCR came from a young man with Graves' hyperthyroidism. The chain employs TRBV20-1 and TRBJ2-1, with 9 bases fitting TRBD2. The CDR3 DNA reads as TGCAGTGCGGCGATAGCGGGAGTTGTAAATGAGCAGTTCTTC. It codes for CSAAIAGVVNEQFF.